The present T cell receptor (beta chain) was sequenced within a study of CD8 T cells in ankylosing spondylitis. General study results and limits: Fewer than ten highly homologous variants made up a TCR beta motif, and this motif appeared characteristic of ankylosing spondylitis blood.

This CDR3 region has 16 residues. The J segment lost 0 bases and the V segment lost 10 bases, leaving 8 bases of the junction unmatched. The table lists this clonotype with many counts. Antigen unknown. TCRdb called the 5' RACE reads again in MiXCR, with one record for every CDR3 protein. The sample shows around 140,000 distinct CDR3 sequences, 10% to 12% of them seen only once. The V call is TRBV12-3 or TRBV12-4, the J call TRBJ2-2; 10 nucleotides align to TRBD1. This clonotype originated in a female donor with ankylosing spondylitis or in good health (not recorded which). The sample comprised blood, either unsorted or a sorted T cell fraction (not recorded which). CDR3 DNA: TGTGCCACCCCGTCGACAGGGGGCGCGAACACCGGGGAGCTGTTTTTT. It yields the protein CATPSTGGANTGELFF.